The clone carrying this T cell receptor (beta chain) was observed a single time. The antigen remains undetermined. A CD45RA-negative memory subset and a CD45RA+ naive subset were separated from the CD4+ cells. The sample originates from a study of shared clonotypes between healthy human individuals. Findings and caveats of the study: Memory subsets had estimated richness that was generally smaller than that of naive subsets.

Genomic DNA per cell subset filled all wells of several immunoSEQ plates. TCRdb's copy holds only in-frame clones and misses some; the assay was immunoSEQ multiplex PCR. Here the sample spans a few million clones, approximately 94% being singletons. V lost 2 bases and J lost 4; bases outside the gene matches: 8. The CDR3 has 15 amino acids. Looked up from germline, CDR1 is SGHRS and CDR2 is YFSETQ. The specimen sequenced was naive CD4+ T cells sorted from blood. The sample's subset: CD45RA+ positively selected. The sequence was collected from a man between 18 and 35 years old in good health. This chain uses TRBV5-1 with TRBJ2-7; 8 nucleotides line up with TRBD1. The CDR3 DNA sequence: TGCGCCAGCAGCTTACCCCAGGGGGCCTCTTACGAGCAGTACTTC. This gives the protein CASSLPQGASYEQYF.